This T cell receptor beta chain was identified in a study of T cell changes during pregnancy in multiple sclerosis (dated 2019 in TCRdb). At the level of the whole study: Changes in the T cell repertoire over the course of pregnancy were examined in this study in women with multiple sclerosis.

For this chain, trimming is 4 bases at the V end and 1 base at the J end, and the number of junction bases without a gene match is 8. The germline V gene gives CDR1 as MNHEY and CDR2 as SVGAGI. The CDR3 holds 16 amino acids from the cysteine to the phenylalanine. The kept DNA is CDR3 alone, 48 bases in frame from the first base. Library preparation employed the immunoSEQ multiplex PCR assay. TCRdb holds this immuneACCESS table with in-frame rearrangements only. Some clones are missing; in checked studies, unresolved V genes explain under half, and the rest has no known cause. The sample includes some 140,000 clones, with 96% observed a single time. 0.44% of the sample goes to the ten largest clones. A note on this clone: Its antigen target is currently unknown. Per-base qualities were not stored, and no clone one base away is much larger.

The chain is assembled from TRBV6-5 and TRBJ2-3, and TRBD2 matches 7 of the central bases. This TCR came from a female donor with multiple sclerosis, enrolled in a pregnancy study. The source was peripheral blood, collected after pregnancy. The CDR3 is CASSSRTRGGTDTQYF. The bases are TGTGCCAGCAGTTCGAGGACTAGAGGGGGCACAGATACGCAGTATTTT.